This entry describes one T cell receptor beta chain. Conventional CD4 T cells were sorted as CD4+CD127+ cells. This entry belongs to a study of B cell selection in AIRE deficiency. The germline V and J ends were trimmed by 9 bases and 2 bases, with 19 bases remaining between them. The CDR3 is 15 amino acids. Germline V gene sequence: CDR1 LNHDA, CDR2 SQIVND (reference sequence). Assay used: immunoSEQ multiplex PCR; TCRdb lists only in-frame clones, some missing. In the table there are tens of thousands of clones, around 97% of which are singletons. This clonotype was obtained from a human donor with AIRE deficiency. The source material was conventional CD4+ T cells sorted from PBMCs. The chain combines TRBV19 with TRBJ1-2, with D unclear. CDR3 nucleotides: TGTGCCAGCTCCGGGCCGTATTCTCCCAACTATGGCTACACCTTC. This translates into CASSGPYSPNYGYTF.